These 25 T cell receptor beta chains were sequenced from one sample in a study of shared clonotypes between healthy human individuals. TCRdb's table, derived via immunoSEQ multiplex PCR, lists solely in-frame clones and lacks some. The sample has around 700,000 clones; roughly 72% are singletons. Material: memory CD4+ T cells sorted from blood. The subset denotes: CD45RA-negative fraction. The receptor source for this set is a woman younger than 45 in good health.

A single count supports this clone. The chain joins TRBV5-4 to TRBJ1-3; 8 bases match TRBD1. Germline V lookup: CDR1 SGHNT, CDR2 YYREEE (reference sequence). CDR3 size: 17 residues. With 4 bases clipped from V and 5 bases from J, the junction kept 14 bases outside the gene matches. The CDR3 spells CASSGDRGASMRNTIYF. The DNA for the CDR3 is TGTGCCAGCAGCGGAGACAGGGGCGCGTCGATGCGAAACACCATATATTTT.

This clone has just one count. J is TRBJ1-3 and V is TRBV11-2, with a possible D match to TRBD1 (5 bases). CDR1 is SGHAT, CDR2 FQNNGV, per germline. V shed 6 bases and J shed 7 bases, with 16 bases lying between them. The CDR3 loop spans 14 amino acids. CDR3 in amino acids: CASRPGGGGNTIYF. The CDR3 DNA follows: TGTGCCAGCAGACCGGGTGGGGGTGGTAACACCATATATTTT.

This clone was detected once. This chain joins TRBV10-2 and TRBJ2-1, with D perhaps being TRBD1 or TRBD2 (6 bases each). The V gene lost 7 bases and the J gene lost 3 bases, with 13 bases spanning the gap. CDR3 size: 14 residues. The germline CDR1 and CDR2 sequences are WSHSY and SAAADI. This CDR3 reads CASIGGLSYNEQFF. CDR3 DNA sequence: TGCGCCAGCATAGGGGGGCTTAGCTACAATGAGCAGTTCTTC.

This sequence joins TRBV10-2 and TRBJ2-7; no firm D call. Trimming left V 3 bases short and J 3 bases short, with 12 bases between. Germline assignment: CDR1 WSHSY and CDR2 SAAADI. This CDR3 is 14 amino acids long. CDR3 nucleotides: TGCGCCAGCAGTGAATTCTCCCTCAGCTACGAGCAGTACTTC. As protein: CASSEFSLSYEQYF.

The table lists this clone with a count of one. The chain is built from TRBV7-9 and TRBJ2-7, with a possible D match to TRBD1 (6 bases). The CDR3 covers 16 residues. The V gene lost 3 bases and the J gene lost 0 bases, with 15 bases spanning the gap. Germline assignment: CDR1 SEHNR and CDR2 FQNEAQ (reference sequence). The CDR3 nucleotides are TGTGCCAGCAGCTTCTCGTACAGGGATGACTCCTACGAGCAGTACTTC. Its translation: CASSFSYRDDSYEQYF.

The chain uses TRBV2 and TRBJ1-4; no reliable D call. The CDR3 is 15 amino acids. V was trimmed by 0 bases and J by 7 bases, leaving 12 bases between them. Germline V gene lookup returns CDR1 SNHLY and CDR2 FYNNEI. The CDR3 sequence: CASSEARSRFEKLFF. The CDR3 DNA sequence: TGTGCCAGCAGTGAAGCGCGGAGTAGATTTGAAAAACTGTTTTTT.

CDR3 nucleotide sequence: TGTGCCAGCAGTTCGGTCCTGGGGGCCGCGGGCGGGGTGACCCAGTACTTC. It codes for CASSSVLGAAGGVTQYF. J is TRBJ2-5 and V is TRBV5-8; D tentatively reads TRBD1 or TRBD2 (6 bases each). Germline V gene sequence: CDR1 SGHTS, CDR2 YDEGEE. The CDR3 has 17 amino acids. Trimming left V 5 bases short and J 7 bases short, with 27 bases between.

The chain carries TRBV5-1 and TRBJ2-2; 13 bases fit TRBD2. CDR1 and CDR2 (germline): SGHRS, YFSETQ. J lost 7 bases, V lost 3 bases, and 12 bases had no gene match. This CDR3 has 18 residues. The CDR3 here is CASSSTTSGRTKGGELFF. As DNA, the CDR3 is TGCGCCAGCAGCTCGACGACTAGCGGGAGGACCAAGGGCGGGGAGCTGTTTTTT.

This clone was seen a few times. V usage is TRBV7-9 and J usage is TRBJ2-1; TRBD2 aligns across 8 bases. V gave up 7 bases and J gave up 0 bases; unmatched junction bases: 11. This CDR3 region has 17 residues. Germline lookup yields CDR1 SEHNR and CDR2 FQNEAQ (reference sequence). For the CDR3, the DNA is TGTGCCAGCACTCTCACGGGAGGGCTAAGCTCCTACAATGAGCAGTTCTTC. Translating gives CASTLTGGLSSYNEQFF.

The chain recombines TRBV2 with TRBJ2-4; 9 bases agree with TRBD1. In germline, CDR1 is SNHLY, CDR2 FYNNEI. CDR3 length: 16 amino acids. With V trimmed by 5 bases and J by 1 base, 6 bases remained unmatched. The CDR3 loop is CASSSDRGNAKNIQYF. CDR3 nucleotides: TGTGCCAGCAGTTCAGACAGGGGGAATGCCAAAAACATTCAGTACTTC.

The rearrangement joins TRBV27 to TRBJ1-1, with 8 bases lining up with TRBD1. The ends lost 3 bases at V and 1 base at J; junction bases unmatched: 4. The CDR3 has 15 residues. Germline CDR1 MNHEY, CDR2 SMNVEV (reference sequence). CDR3 sequence reads: CASSFFRGPNTEAFF. The CDR3 nucleotides are TGTGCCAGCAGTTTTTTCAGGGGGCCGAACACTGAAGCTTTCTTT.

In its sample, this clone was seen once. The chain links TRBV5-1 to TRBJ2-1; D remains unclear. CDR1 is SGHRS, CDR2 YFSETQ, per germline. V was cut by 4 bases and J by 7 bases, with 18 bases left in between. This CDR3 region has 15 residues. For the CDR3, the DNA is TGCGCCAGCAGCCCGGACCAAACGATTGGGAATGAGCAGTTCTTC. This translates into CASSPDQTIGNEQFF. Supplemented by reference TRBV5-1 and TRBJ2-1, the full variable domain reads KAGVTQTPRYLIKTRGQQVTLSCSPISGHRSVSWYQQTPGQGLQFLFEYFSETQRNKGNFPGRFSGRQFSNSRSEMNVSTLELGDSALYLCASSPDQTIGNEQFFGPGTRLTVL.

This clone appeared many times. J is TRBJ2-7 and V is TRBV10-2; 7 bases line up with TRBD1. Germline lookup yields CDR1 WSHSY and CDR2 SAAADI. The CDR3 covers 17 residues. V gave up 6 bases and J gave up 2 bases; unmatched junction bases: 16. CDR3 region: CASRNTAKGAGAYEQYF. In DNA form, the CDR3 reads TGCGCCAGCAGAAATACCGCAAAGGGGGCAGGGGCCTACGAGCAGTACTTC.

The V gene is TRBV28, the J gene TRBJ1-5; maybe TRBD1 (6 bases). The CDR3 length is 16 residues. V was clipped by 5 bases and J by 1 base, with 15 bases between them. From germline, CDR1 is MDHEN and CDR2 SYDVKM. The CDR3 DNA sequence: TGTGCCAGCAGTCCCCCGGGGGCTGGGAGCAATCAGCCCCAGCATTTT. It yields the protein CASSPPGAGSNQPQHF.

The chain employs TRBV9 and TRBJ1-1; D call uncertain. Germline lookup yields CDR1 SGDLS and CDR2 YYNGEE. The CDR3 totals 15 residues. V was pared by 0 bases and J by 2 bases, with 11 bases between. The CDR3 spells CASSVDVRRNTEAFF. The CDR3 coding sequence is TGTGCCAGCAGCGTAGATGTCAGACGAAACACTGAAGCTTTCTTT. Full variable domain (rest looked up from reference TRBV9 and TRBJ1-1): DSGVTQTPKHLITATGQRVTLRCSPRSGDLSVYWYQQSLDQGLQFLIQYYNGEERAKGNILERFSAQQFPDLHSELNLSSLELGDSALYFCASSVDVRRNTEAFFGQGTRLTVV.

The chain combines TRBV28 with TRBJ1-2; TRBD1 aligns across 12 bases. The CDR3 is 15 amino acids. V lost 3 bases, J lost 8 bases, and 7 bases stayed unmatched. Looked up from germline, CDR1 is MDHEN and CDR2 is SYDVKM. The CDR3 nucleotides are TGTGCCAGCAGTTTGGCGGGACAGGGGGCAGAAGGCTACACCTTC. It translates to CASSLAGQGAEGYTF.

The rearrangement joins TRBV27 to TRBJ1-5; 7 bases align to TRBD1. The CDR3 loop spans 15 amino acids. J gave up 1 base and V 5 bases, and 5 bases lay outside the gene matches. Germline CDR1 is MNHEY and CDR2 is SMNVEV (reference sequence). CDR3 nucleotide sequence: TGTGCCAGCAGTACCACCAGGGGGAGCAATCAGCCCCAGCATTTT. It encodes CASSTTRGSNQPQHF.

As DNA, the CDR3 is TGTGCCAGTAGTATCCTAGCGGGAGGGCATTACGAGCAGTACTTC. Protein: CASSILAGGHYEQYF. The rearrangement uses TRBV19 and TRBJ2-7, with 12 positions matching TRBD2. The CDR3 consists of 15 residues. V trimming: 3 bases; J trimming: 4 bases; junction bases outside the gene matches: 4. Germline CDR1 LNHDA, CDR2 SQIVND (reference sequence).

This rearrangement joins TRBV5-1 to TRBJ2-3; 8 nucleotides line up with TRBD1. Germline CDR1 and CDR2: SGHRS and YFSETQ. The CDR3 consists of 15 residues. Trimming took 6 bases from V and 0 from J; bases not matched to a gene: 6. The CDR3: CASKRWTGSTDTQYF. CDR3 bases: TGCGCCAGCAAGCGGTGGACAGGGAGCACAGATACGCAGTATTTT.

This clone occurred once. The chain has TRBV30 and TRBJ2-7; D not resolved. Germline CDR1 is GTSNPN and CDR2 is SVGIG (reference sequence). This CDR3 comprises 13 residues. Trimming left V 8 bases short and J 3 bases short, with 17 bases between. The CDR3 loop is CAGRASFVYEQYF. CDR3 DNA sequence: TGTGCCGGCCGGGCTTCTTTTGTCTACGAGCAGTACTTC.

The chain carries TRBV6-4 and TRBJ2-5, with D possibly being TRBD2 (6 bases). The assigned J gene may be wrong: the sequence end matches TRBJ2-7 better. The CDR3 contains 12 residues. The V gene's germline CDR1 is MRHNA and CDR2 SNTAGT. The CDR3 nucleotides are TGTGCCAGACGGGACTGGACCTACGAGCAGTACTTC. Protein sequence: CARRDWTYEQYF.

The genes are TRBV5-1 and TRBJ2-3; 7 nucleotides match TRBD1. Trimming removed 4 bases from V and 1 base from J; junction bases left unmatched: 6. The CDR3 is 15 amino acids. In germline, CDR1 is SGHRS, CDR2 YFSETQ. The CDR3 here is CASSQGQEGTDTQYF. The DNA of the CDR3 is TGCGCCAGCAGCCAAGGACAGGAGGGCACAGATACGCAGTATTTT.

The rearrangement uses TRBV6-1 and TRBJ1-1; a weak D match, TRBD1 (6 bases). CDR3 length: 15 residues. Germline CDR1 MNHNS, CDR2 SASEGT. V lost 8 bases and J lost 4, with 20 bases in between. CDR3: CASASRSNRVTEAFF. As DNA, the CDR3 is TGTGCCAGCGCATCGCGGAGTAACAGGGTCACTGAAGCTTTCTTT.

This clone was seen only once. The chain links TRBV28 to TRBJ2-3, with a possible D match to TRBD1 (7 bases). V lost 4 bases and J lost 3, with 17 bases in between. This CDR3 region has 16 residues. Germline CDR1 and CDR2: MDHEN and SYDVKM. CDR3 protein: CASSSPTGRITDTQYF. The CDR3, as DNA: TGTGCCAGCAGTTCTCCGACAGGGAGGATAACAGATACGCAGTATTTT.

This clone was seen just once. This rearrangement joins TRBV21-1 to TRBJ1-1. TRBV21-1 is a recognized pseudogene. The CDR3 spans 14 residues. CDR3 protein: CASSRKAGGTEAFF. The CDR3 DNA is TGTGCCAGCAGCAGGAAAGCGGGGGGCACTGAAGCTTTCTTT.